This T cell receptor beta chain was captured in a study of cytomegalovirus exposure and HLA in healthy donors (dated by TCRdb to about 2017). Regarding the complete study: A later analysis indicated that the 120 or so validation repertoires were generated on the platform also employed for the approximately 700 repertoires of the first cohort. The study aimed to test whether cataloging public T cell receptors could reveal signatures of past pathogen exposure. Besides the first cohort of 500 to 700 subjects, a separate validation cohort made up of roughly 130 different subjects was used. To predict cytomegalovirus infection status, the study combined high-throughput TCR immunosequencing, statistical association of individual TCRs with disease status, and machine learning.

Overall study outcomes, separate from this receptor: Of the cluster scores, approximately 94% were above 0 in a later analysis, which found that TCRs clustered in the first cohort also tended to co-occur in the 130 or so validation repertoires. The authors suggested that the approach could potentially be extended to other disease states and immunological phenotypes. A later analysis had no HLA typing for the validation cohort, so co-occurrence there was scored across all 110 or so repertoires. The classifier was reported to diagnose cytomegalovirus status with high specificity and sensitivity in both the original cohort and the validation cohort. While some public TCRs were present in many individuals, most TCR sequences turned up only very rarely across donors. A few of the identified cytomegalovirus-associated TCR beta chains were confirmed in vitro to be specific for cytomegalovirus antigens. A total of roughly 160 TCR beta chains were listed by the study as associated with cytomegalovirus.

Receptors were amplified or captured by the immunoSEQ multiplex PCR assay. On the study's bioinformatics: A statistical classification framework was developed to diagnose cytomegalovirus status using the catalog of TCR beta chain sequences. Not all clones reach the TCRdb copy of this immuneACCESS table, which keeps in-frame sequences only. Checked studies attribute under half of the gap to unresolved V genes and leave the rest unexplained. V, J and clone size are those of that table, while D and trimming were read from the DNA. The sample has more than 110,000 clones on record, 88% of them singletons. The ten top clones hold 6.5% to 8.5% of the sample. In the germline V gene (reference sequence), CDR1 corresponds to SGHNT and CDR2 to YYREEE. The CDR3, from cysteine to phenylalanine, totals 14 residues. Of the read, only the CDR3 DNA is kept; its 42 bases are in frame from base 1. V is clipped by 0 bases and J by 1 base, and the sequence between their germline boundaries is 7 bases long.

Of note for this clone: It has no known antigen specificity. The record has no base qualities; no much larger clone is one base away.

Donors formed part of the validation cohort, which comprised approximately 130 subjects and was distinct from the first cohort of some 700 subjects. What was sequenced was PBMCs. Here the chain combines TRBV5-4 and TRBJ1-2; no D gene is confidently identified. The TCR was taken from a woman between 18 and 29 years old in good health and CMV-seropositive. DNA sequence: TGTGCCAGCAGCTTGGTGGCGGTTAACTATGGCTACACCTTC. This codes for CASSLVAVNYGYTF.